Listed below are T cell receptor beta chains from one sample, sequenced in a study of cytomegalovirus exposure and HLA in healthy donors. Here immunoSEQ multiplex PCR was the method, and the copy in TCRdb shows in-frame clones only, minus some. This table has 150,000 to 200,000 clones, 70% to 90% appearing once. The sequencing sample was made of PBMCs. Receptor source: a man between 18 and 35 years old in good health and CMV-seropositive. CDR3s include the opening cysteine and the closing phenylalanine or tryptophan. The order of the fields is CDR3 length, V gene, clone size, D gene, J gene, CDR3 DNA, CDR3 protein. D genes are given only for firm matches. Rows may omit the clone size; those that give it use once, few, many or a size class.

CDR3 length: 15
V gene: TRBV18
clone size: NA
D gene: TRBD2
J gene: TRBJ2-7
CDR3 DNA: TGTGCCAGCTCACTCGGTGGGACTAGCGGGGGGGAGCAGTACTTC
CDR3 protein: CASSLGGTSGGEQYF

CDR3 length: 13
V gene: TRBV2
clone size: NA
D gene: NA
J gene: TRBJ2-7
CDR3 DNA: TGTGCCAGCAGTGAAACAGGGACGGGCGAGCAGTACTTC
CDR3 protein: CASSETGTGEQYF

CDR3 length: 12
V gene: TRBV19
clone size: NA
D gene: NA
J gene: TRBJ2-3
CDR3 DNA: TGTGCCAGTAGTTCGGCGGCAGATACGCAGTATTTT
CDR3 protein: CASSSAADTQYF

CDR3 length: 15
V gene: TRBV7-2
clone size: NA
D gene: NA
J gene: TRBJ2-3
CDR3 DNA: TGTGCCAGCAGCTTAGACAGAACTAGCACAGATACGCAGTATTTT
CDR3 protein: CASSLDRTSTDTQYF

CDR3 length: 14
V gene: TRBV6-5
clone size: NA
D gene: TRBD1
J gene: TRBJ1-2
CDR3 DNA: TGTGCCAGCAGTTTCCAGGGACAGGGCTATGGCTACACCTTC
CDR3 protein: CASSFQGQGYGYTF

CDR3 length: 10
V gene: TRBV2
clone size: NA
D gene: TRBD1
J gene: TRBJ2-7
CDR3 DNA: TGTGCCAGCAGAGGGACAGGGGCCGACTTC
CDR3 protein: CASRGTGADF

CDR3 length: 14
V gene: TRBV27
clone size: NA
D gene: TRBD1
J gene: TRBJ1-5
CDR3 DNA: TGTGCCAGCAGTTTAGGACAGGGCCATCAGCCCCAGCATTTT
CDR3 protein: CASSLGQGHQPQHF

CDR3 length: 13
V gene: TRBV7-6
clone size: once
D gene: NA
J gene: TRBJ2-7
CDR3 DNA: TGTGCCAGCAGCTTAGGGCGGGGAGGCGAGCAGTACTTC
CDR3 protein: CASSLGRGGEQYF

CDR3 length: 18
V gene: TRBV7-8
clone size: NA
D gene: TRBD2
J gene: TRBJ2-5
CDR3 DNA: TGTGCCAGCAGCTTAATGGCTAGCGGGGGGTTTATACAAGAGACCCAGTACTTC
CDR3 protein: CASSLMASGGFIQETQYF

CDR3 length: 11
V gene: TRBV7-2
clone size: NA
D gene: NA
J gene: TRBJ1-1
CDR3 DNA: TGTGCCAGCAACAGAGTGGATGAAGCTTTCTTT
CDR3 protein: CASNRVDEAFF

CDR3 length: 15
V gene: TRBV2
clone size: NA
D gene: TRBD1
J gene: TRBJ2-4
CDR3 DNA: TGTGCCAGCAGCGCACCGGGACAGGGAAGAAACATTCAGTACTTC
CDR3 protein: CASSAPGQGRNIQYF

CDR3 length: 14
V gene: TRBV6-5
clone size: NA
D gene: NA
J gene: TRBJ2-1
CDR3 DNA: TGTGCCAGCAGTTCACAGGGACGGGCGAATGAGCAGTTCTTC
CDR3 protein: CASSSQGRANEQFF

CDR3 length: 14
V gene: TRBV9
clone size: NA
D gene: TRBD2
J gene: TRBJ2-5
CDR3 DNA: TGTGCCATCTCCCCCGGGACTAGCTTTTTTCCCCCTTACTTC
CDR3 protein: CAISPGTSFFPPYF

CDR3 length: 15
V gene: TRBV9
clone size: once
D gene: TRBD1
J gene: TRBJ1-6
CDR3 DNA: TGTGCCAGCCGCCTGGGGACAGGGAATAGTTCACCCCTCCACTTT
CDR3 protein: CASRLGTGNSSPLHF

CDR3 length: 13
V gene: TRBV19
clone size: NA
D gene: NA
J gene: TRBJ2-7
CDR3 DNA: TGTGCCAGTAGTCTAGATCTCGTCTACGAGCAGTACTTC
CDR3 protein: CASSLDLVYEQYF